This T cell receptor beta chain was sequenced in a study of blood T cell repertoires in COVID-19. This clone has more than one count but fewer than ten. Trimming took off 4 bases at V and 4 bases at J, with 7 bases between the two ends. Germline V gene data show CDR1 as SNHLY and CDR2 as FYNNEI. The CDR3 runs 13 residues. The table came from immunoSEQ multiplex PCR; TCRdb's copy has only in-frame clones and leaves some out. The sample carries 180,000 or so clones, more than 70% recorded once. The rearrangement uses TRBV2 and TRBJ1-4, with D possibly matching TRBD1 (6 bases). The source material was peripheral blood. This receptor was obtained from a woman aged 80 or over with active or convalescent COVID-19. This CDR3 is CASSVQGNEKLFF. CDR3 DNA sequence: TGTGCCAGCAGTGTACAGGGTAATGAAAAACTGTTTTTT.